This is a list of T cell receptor beta chains from one sample in a study of CD8 T cells in Susac syndrome. TCRdb ran MiXCR on the immunoSEQ multiplex PCR reads and lists one entry per CDR3 protein. The sample holds 160,000 or so distinct CDR3 sequences, roughly 95% seen once. Sequencing was done on a sample of CD4+ T cells from PBMCs. These receptors were obtained from a human donor with multiple sclerosis. The CDR3 runs from the conserved cysteine through the conserved F or W. Clone size is stated in some rows and not others, as once, few, many or a class when expanded.

abundance: -
v_gene: TRBV6-2/TRBV6-3
j_gene: TRBJ2-7
CDR3aa: CASSYGGREQYF

abundance: -
v_gene: TRBV20-1
j_gene: TRBJ1-4
CDR3aa: CSVGTAGSEKLFF

abundance: -
v_gene: TRBV7-9
j_gene: TRBJ2-3
CDR3aa: CASSLRGRTSTDTQYF

abundance: -
v_gene: TRBV7-8
j_gene: TRBJ1-2
CDR3aa: CASGGRGGYTF

abundance: -
v_gene: TRBV7-9
j_gene: TRBJ1-2
CDR3aa: CASTPSGGIYGYTF

abundance: -
v_gene: TRBV30
j_gene: TRBJ1-1
CDR3aa: CAWSVAPPLVGTEAFF

abundance: -
v_gene: TRBV5-6
j_gene: TRBJ1-2
CDR3aa: CASSLISRGNGYTF

abundance: -
v_gene: TRBV20-1
j_gene: TRBJ2-5
CDR3aa: CSARLAGGPYETQYF

abundance: -
v_gene: TRBV12-3/TRBV12-4
j_gene: TRBJ2-1
CDR3aa: CASSFEGGSSEQFF

abundance: -
v_gene: TRBV6-1
j_gene: TRBJ1-1
CDR3aa: CASSEGQGTLKAFF

abundance: -
v_gene: TRBV19
j_gene: TRBJ2-2
CDR3aa: CASKIGRNGGELFF

abundance: -
v_gene: TRBV19
j_gene: TRBJ2-5
CDR3aa: CASSKLPAGETQYF

abundance: -
v_gene: TRBV11-2
j_gene: TRBJ2-7
CDR3aa: CASSLAGPAYEQYF

abundance: -
v_gene: TRBV24-1
j_gene: TRBJ2-7
CDR3aa: CATEGVPGEQYF

abundance: once
v_gene: TRBV15
j_gene: TRBJ1-1
CDR3aa: CATSRGGAGNTEAFF

abundance: -
v_gene: TRBV12-2
j_gene: TRBJ1-5
CDR3aa: CASRLGEGGQGNQPQHF

abundance: -
v_gene: TRBV5-1
j_gene: TRBJ2-5
CDR3aa: CASSLGTGVKTQYF

abundance: -
v_gene: TRBV20-1
j_gene: TRBJ2-5
CDR3aa: CSARVGGNLDQETQYF

abundance: -
v_gene: TRBV2
j_gene: TRBJ2-1
CDR3aa: CASSETSGRQFF

abundance: once
v_gene: TRBV15
j_gene: TRBJ1-5
CDR3aa: CATSRDKNSNQPQHF

abundance: -
v_gene: TRBV4-2
j_gene: TRBJ2-6
CDR3aa: CASSQGQGAAGANVLTF

abundance: -
v_gene: TRBV30
j_gene: TRBJ1-3
CDR3aa: CAWCVKGDSGNTIYF

abundance: -
v_gene: TRBV6-5
j_gene: TRBJ2-6
CDR3aa: CASSYETLGSGANVLTF

abundance: -
v_gene: TRBV3-1
j_gene: TRBJ1-1
CDR3aa: CASSPWEGRGRDTEAFF

abundance: -
v_gene: TRBV7-2
j_gene: TRBJ2-7
CDR3aa: CASSLDPPYEQYF

abundance: -
v_gene: TRBV29-1
j_gene: TRBJ2-7
CDR3aa: CSVEVPLAGVGLEQYF

abundance: -
v_gene: TRBV4-3
j_gene: TRBJ1-2
CDR3aa: CASSLGTGVAYGYTF

abundance: -
v_gene: TRBV5-4
j_gene: TRBJ1-2
CDR3aa: CASSVQGGGGGYTF

abundance: -
v_gene: TRBV7-9
j_gene: TRBJ2-1
CDR3aa: CASSSGTRFALRNNEQFF

abundance: -
v_gene: TRBV4-3
j_gene: TRBJ2-3
CDR3aa: CASSQDVAGAVHTQYF

abundance: -
v_gene: TRBV24-1
j_gene: TRBJ2-1
CDR3aa: CATSEFTSGRANEQFF

abundance: -
v_gene: TRBV7-2
j_gene: TRBJ2-5
CDR3aa: CASSLGQGFEETQYF

abundance: -
v_gene: TRBV29-1
j_gene: TRBJ1-2
CDR3aa: CSARGDRLRGYTF

abundance: -
v_gene: TRBV7-9
j_gene: TRBJ2-5
CDR3aa: CASSAAGGQETQYF

abundance: -
v_gene: TRBV24-1
j_gene: TRBJ2-7
CDR3aa: CATSDPGTGKTYEQYF

abundance: -
v_gene: TRBV7-2
j_gene: TRBJ2-7
CDR3aa: CASSPGLVDGEQYF

abundance: -
v_gene: TRBV30
j_gene: TRBJ1-4
CDR3aa: CAWSVSRDREKLFF

abundance: -
v_gene: TRBV29-1
j_gene: TRBJ2-7
CDR3aa: CSVVYRRSKGRERPYEQYF

abundance: -
v_gene: TRBV12-3/TRBV12-4
j_gene: TRBJ2-7
CDR3aa: CASSLGEAREQYF

abundance: -
v_gene: TRBV4-2
j_gene: TRBJ2-1
CDR3aa: CASSQEGFNNEQFF

abundance: once
v_gene: TRBV25-1
j_gene: TRBJ2-3
CDR3aa: CATKRDLSTDTQYF

abundance: -
v_gene: TRBV6-2/TRBV6-3
j_gene: TRBJ2-7
CDR3aa: CASRNYEQYF